Below, 5 T cell receptor beta chains from the same sample are listed, as sequenced in a study of T-cell memory formation after mild COVID-19. TCRdb redid the calling of the 5' RACE reads with MiXCR, one entry per CDR3 protein. This repertoire shows about 200,000 distinct CDR3 sequences, over 9% found once; its top ten account for around 3.3%. The sample taken for sequencing was PBMCs or a T cell subset sorted from them (not recorded which). The receptors stem from a man younger than 30 who had mild COVID-19 (a few samples of this study predate the infection). Cell type and time point are not known.

The genes are TRBV20-1 and TRBJ2-7, with D perhaps matching TRBD2 (6 bases). The germline CDR1 and CDR2 sequences are DFQATT and SNEGSKA (reference sequence). The CDR3 length is 12 residues. V dropped 4 bases and J dropped 3 bases, with 10 bases sitting between them. The CDR3 is CSATAGSYEQYF. The CDR3 region has the DNA TGCAGTGCTACGGCGGGGAGCTACGAGCAGTACTTC.

The V gene is TRBV7-8, the J gene TRBJ1-5; 7 bases align to TRBD1. Losses at the gene ends were 5 bases for V and 3 bases for J; bases not matched to a gene: 7. CDR3 length: 15 amino acids. Germline V gene lookup returns CDR1 SGHVS and CDR2 FQNEAQ. The CDR3 loop reads CASSATGWANQPQHF. CDR3 in DNA: TGTGCCAGCAGCGCGACAGGGTGGGCCAATCAGCCCCAGCATTTT.

The chain employs TRBV6-6 and TRBJ2-7; 7 positions match TRBD1. Germline CDR1 MNHNY, CDR2 SVGAGI (reference sequence). After removal of 2 bases from V and 4 bases from J, the junction contained 2 bases not matched to a gene. The CDR3 is made up of 13 amino acids. The CDR3 region has the DNA TGTGCCAGCAGTTACAAGACAGGGTACGAGCAGTACTTC. Translation: CASSYKTGYEQYF.

This clonotype was counted between two and nine times. The rearrangement links TRBV5-4 to TRBJ2-1; TRBD1 agrees at 8 bases. Germline V lookup: CDR1 SGHNT, CDR2 YYREEE (reference sequence). V gave up 3 bases and J gave up 5 bases; unmatched junction bases: 13. The CDR3 loop spans 17 amino acids. The CDR3 loop reads CASSSKGGTGIHNEQFF. DNA of the CDR3: TGTGCCAGCAGCTCGAAAGGCGGGACAGGAATCCACAATGAGCAGTTCTTC.

V is TRBV28 and J is TRBJ2-3; possible D gene TRBD2, 5 bases. CDR1 is MDHEN, CDR2 SYDVKM, per germline. V was clipped by 10 bases and J by 13 bases, with 18 bases between them. This CDR3 has 11 residues. Here the CDR3 reads CAISRARRKYF. DNA for the CDR3: TGTGCCATCTCGAGGGCAAGAAGAAAGTATTTT.